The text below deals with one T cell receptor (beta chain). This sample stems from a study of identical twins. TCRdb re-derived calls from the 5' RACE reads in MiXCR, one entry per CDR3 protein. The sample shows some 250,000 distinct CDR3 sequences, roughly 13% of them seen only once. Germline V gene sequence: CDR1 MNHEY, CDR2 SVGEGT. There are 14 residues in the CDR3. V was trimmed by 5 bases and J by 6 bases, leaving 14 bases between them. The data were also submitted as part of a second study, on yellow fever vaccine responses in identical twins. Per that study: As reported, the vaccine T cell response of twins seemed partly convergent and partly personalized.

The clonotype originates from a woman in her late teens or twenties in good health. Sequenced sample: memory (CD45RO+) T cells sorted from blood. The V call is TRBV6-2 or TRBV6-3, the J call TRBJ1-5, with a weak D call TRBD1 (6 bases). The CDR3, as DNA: TGTGCCAGCAGTCCTACAGGGTTGGCTCAGCCCCAGCATTTT. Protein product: CASSPTGLAQPQHF.